This TCR beta chain was documented in a study of blood T cell repertoires in COVID-19. About the research overall: There were acute and convalescent COVID-19 samples, and they came from the United States, Italy and Spain. The cDNA or gDNA used as material had been derived from T cells, B-cell-depleted T cells, or PBMCs.

V lost 0 bases and J lost 8, with 11 bases in between. Germline V gene sequence: CDR1 WSHSY, CDR2 SAAADI. The CDR3 is 14 amino acids. Per the authors' pipeline: Reference gene primer amplification gave estimated nucleated cell counts. Data came from immunoSEQ multiplex PCR; TCRdb stores just in-frame clones and leaves some out. V and J calls and clone size are copied from that table; D and trimming were computed from the DNA. Counted here are about 480,000 clones, around 89% occurring once; the ten biggest clones make up approximately 4.5%. The genes are TRBV10-2 and TRBJ2-1, with D perhaps TRBD1 (6 bases). Sequenced input: peripheral blood. The clonotype comes from a woman aged 25 to 45 with acute or convalescent COVID-19. The CDR3 here is CASSESRTVDEQFF. The DNA of the CDR3 is TGCGCCAGCAGTGAGTCACGGACAGTCGATGAGCAGTTCTTC.